This T cell receptor beta chain was observed in a study of T cell clonotyping in hematopoietic cell transplantation. Germline assignment: CDR1 SSHAT and CDR2 FNYEAQ (reference sequence). The CDR3 extends over 15 amino acids. The V and J ends lost 4 bases and 0 bases respectively, with 10 bases between them. Produced via immunoSEQ multiplex PCR; TCRdb's table is partial and in-frame only. The sample includes 40,000 to 45,000 clones, 90% to 95% seen only once; the top ten take approximately 0.8%. Source material: peripheral blood mononuclear cells. The receptor was derived from a woman aged 50 to 60 in good health. Some clones in this sample may be carry-over from other donors' samples. The rearrangement links TRBV7-7 to TRBJ2-1; tentatively, D is TRBD2 (6 bases). The chain's CDR3 is CASSSTRSSYNEQFF. Here the CDR3 DNA reads TGTGCCAGCAGCTCGACTAGGAGCTCCTACAATGAGCAGTTCTTC.